One TCR beta chain is described in this entry. Its antigen is still unknown. Per-nucleotide qualities are absent, and no much larger clonotype sits a single base away. The CDR3 runs 15 amino acids, cysteine and phenylalanine included. Only the CDR3 DNA is retained, 45 bases long and in frame from the first base. Trimming at the junction amounts to 4 bases on V and 4 bases on J, and the germline ends lie 16 bases apart. For CDR1 and CDR2, the germline V gene lists SGHTA and FQGNSA. Before the diagnostic colonoscopy, none of the ulcerative colitis patients had been given immunosuppressive medication. A blood sample was obtained concurrently with the colonoscopy. The Wizard kit (Promega) was used to extract genomic DNA from both blood and intestinal samples. This sample was taken from a study of pediatric ulcerative colitis (dated by TCRdb to the late 2010s). Concerning the study at large: Among the ulcerative colitis patients, 6 or 7 had pancolitis and two had left-sided colitis, and histology in every patient was consistent with ulcerative colitis. From nine newly diagnosed, treatment-naive pediatric ulcerative colitis patients and four non-IBD control children, paired blood and rectal samples were collected. The Pediatric Ulcerative Colitis Activity Index classified a couple of patients as having mild disease, several as having moderate disease and three as having acute severe colitis.

Using the immunoSEQ TRB Survey service, rearranged CDR3 beta regions were amplified from genomic DNA with multiplex V and J primers. To keep sequencing depth equal across samples, survey-level depth of up to 500,000 reads per sample was applied. The libraries were purified and pooled, then sequenced using Illumina technology. In the paper's pipeline: Productive clonality, sample overlap, pairwise scatters, CDR3 beta length, V/D/J gene usage and productiveness were assessed with immunoSEQ online tools. Calculated diversity was defined as the number of unique rearrangements divided by total templates, multiplied by 100, and Shannon and Simpson indices were computed as well. Principal component analysis was performed on Z-score normalized data with the R prcomp function and the ggbiplot package. Morisita's index was used to quantify blood-rectal clonal overlap within each subject. Here the immuneACCESS table is served through TCRdb, limited to in-frame sequences with V and J called. Missing clones are a known gap in these copies; in checked studies unresolved V genes cover under half, and the rest lacks a known reason. V, J and clone size reflect that table, while D and trimming were determined from the DNA. Within this sample are approximately 5,000 clones, with roughly 87% of them counted one time only. The ten largest clones represent approximately 2% of the sample.

Summary of the overall study and its limitations: Because repertoires were derived from total lymphocyte DNA, patterns in rare subsets such as regulatory T cells may not have been reflected. Clonal overlap between a subject's own blood and rectum was significantly greater in ulcerative colitis patients than in controls, which suggests more T cell trafficking to inflamed tissue. The healthy control group was small, consisting of only a few individuals. Controls, mild-moderate and acute severe colitis patients were separated by rectal repertoire features, and reduced rectal diversity due to clonal expansions was observed in acute severe colitis. For technical reasons, blood samples from two patients gave substantially fewer templates, and these samples were excluded from the blood-rectal overlap analysis. A couple of rectal CDR3 clonotypes turned up in every ulcerative colitis patient but in none of the controls.

This sequence uses TRBV7-2 and TRBJ2-5, with TRBD2 perhaps the D gene, on 6 matching bases. This clonotype originated in a boy under 18 with mild ulcerative colitis. Sequencing used blood. The nucleotides read TGTGCCAGCAGCTCATCACTAGCTGTCTCAGAGACCCAGTACTTC. It codes for CASSSSLAVSETQYF.